This TCR beta chain was found in a study of T cell responses to AZD1222 COVID-19 vaccine. V gave up 5 bases and J gave up 4 bases, with 11 bases separating them. CDR1 is SQVTM, CDR2 ANQGSEA, per germline. The CDR3 runs to 13 residues. General observations from the study: Spike regions recognized by vaccine-associated CD4 TCRs spanned the protein, led by 160-218 and 743-854. Breadth and depth of Spike-specific TCRs rose after two AZD1222 doses. The donor cohort was predominantly white British with a female majority, and clonal diversity may have been underestimated. Within unmutated variant regions lay the reported targets of nearly half of spike-specific TCRs.

With respect to this clone: Its antigen is undetermined.

Profiling relied on immunoSEQ multiplex PCR, and the TCRdb table lists in-frame clones only, not all of them. The sample lists more than 140,000 clones, 88% occurring once. The gene calls are TRBV29-1 and TRBJ2-2; maybe TRBD2 (5 bases). Sequenced material: peripheral blood, taken on day 0 of MenACWY control vaccination. The clonotype comes from an adult in good health. The CDR3 loop is CSVRGLGTGELFF. The CDR3 region has the DNA TGCAGCGTTCGAGGGCTGGGCACCGGGGAGCTGTTTTTT.